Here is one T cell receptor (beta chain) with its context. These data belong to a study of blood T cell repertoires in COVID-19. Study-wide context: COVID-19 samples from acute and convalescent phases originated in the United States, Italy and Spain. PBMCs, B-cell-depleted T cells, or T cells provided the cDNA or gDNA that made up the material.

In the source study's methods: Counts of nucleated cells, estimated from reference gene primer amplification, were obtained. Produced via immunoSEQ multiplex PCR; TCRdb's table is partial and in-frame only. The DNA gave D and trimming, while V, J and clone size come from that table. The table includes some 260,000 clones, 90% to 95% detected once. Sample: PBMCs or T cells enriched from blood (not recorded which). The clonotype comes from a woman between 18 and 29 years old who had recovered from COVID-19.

This CDR3 reads CASSQAGGVGYGYTF. CDR3 in DNA: TGCGCCAGCAGCCAAGCGGGAGGGGTCGGCTATGGCTACACCTTC. This sequence joins TRBV4-1 and TRBJ1-2, with a tentative D call TRBD1 (5 bases). This CDR3 spans 15 amino acids. CDR1 and CDR2 from the germline V gene are MGHRA and YSYEKL. Trimming pared 1 base from V and 4 bases from J, leaving 13 bases between.